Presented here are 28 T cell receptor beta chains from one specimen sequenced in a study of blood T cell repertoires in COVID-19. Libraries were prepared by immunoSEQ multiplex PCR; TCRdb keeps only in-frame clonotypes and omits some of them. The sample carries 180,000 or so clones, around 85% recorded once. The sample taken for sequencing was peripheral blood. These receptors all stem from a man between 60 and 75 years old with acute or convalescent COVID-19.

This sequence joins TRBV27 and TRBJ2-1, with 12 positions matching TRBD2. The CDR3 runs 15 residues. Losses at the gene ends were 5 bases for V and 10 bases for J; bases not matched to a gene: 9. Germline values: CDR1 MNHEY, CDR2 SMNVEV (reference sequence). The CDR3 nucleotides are TGTGCCAGCAGTCACAACCGCCTAGCGGGAGGGGAGCAGTTCTTC. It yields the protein CASSHNRLAGGEQFF.

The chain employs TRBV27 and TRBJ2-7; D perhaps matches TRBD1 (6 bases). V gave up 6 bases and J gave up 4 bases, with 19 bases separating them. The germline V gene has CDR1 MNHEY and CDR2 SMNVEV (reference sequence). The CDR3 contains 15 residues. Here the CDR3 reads CASSPKPGHVYEQYF. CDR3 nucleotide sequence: TGTGCCAGCAGCCCGAAACCGGGACACGTATACGAGCAGTACTTC.

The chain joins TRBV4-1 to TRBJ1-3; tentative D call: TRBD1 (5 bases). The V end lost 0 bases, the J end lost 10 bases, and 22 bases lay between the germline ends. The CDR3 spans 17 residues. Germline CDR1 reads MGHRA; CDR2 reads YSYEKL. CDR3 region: CASSQDGLGTPGGTIYF. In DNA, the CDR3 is TGCGCCAGCAGCCAAGATGGTTTAGGGACCCCAGGAGGGACCATATATTTT.

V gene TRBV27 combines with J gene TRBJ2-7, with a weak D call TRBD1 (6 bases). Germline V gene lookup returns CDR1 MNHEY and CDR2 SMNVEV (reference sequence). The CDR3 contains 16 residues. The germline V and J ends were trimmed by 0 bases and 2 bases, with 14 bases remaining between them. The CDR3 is CASSLSGRGGAYEQYF. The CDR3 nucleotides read TGTGCCAGCAGTTTATCAGGCAGAGGGGGAGCCTACGAGCAGTACTTC.

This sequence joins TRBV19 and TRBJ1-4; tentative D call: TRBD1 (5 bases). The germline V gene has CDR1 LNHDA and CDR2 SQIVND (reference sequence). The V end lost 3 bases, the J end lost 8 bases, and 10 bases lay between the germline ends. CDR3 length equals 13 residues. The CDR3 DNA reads TGTGCCAGTAGTATCCGCAGGGCGGAAAAACTGTTTTTT. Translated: CASSIRRAEKLFF.

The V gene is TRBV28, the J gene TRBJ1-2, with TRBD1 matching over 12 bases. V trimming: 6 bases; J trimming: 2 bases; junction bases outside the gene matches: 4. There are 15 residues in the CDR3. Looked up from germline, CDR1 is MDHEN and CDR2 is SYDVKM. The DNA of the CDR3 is TGTGCCAGCAGGACCGGGACAGGGGGCAACTATGGCTACACCTTC. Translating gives CASRTGTGGNYGYTF.

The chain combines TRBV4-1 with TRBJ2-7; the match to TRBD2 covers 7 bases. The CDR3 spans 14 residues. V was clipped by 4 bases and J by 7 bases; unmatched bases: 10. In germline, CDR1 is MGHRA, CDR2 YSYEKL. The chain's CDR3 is CASSPPGRAGEQYF. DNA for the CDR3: TGCGCCAGCAGCCCTCCGGGGAGGGCCGGGGAGCAGTACTTC.

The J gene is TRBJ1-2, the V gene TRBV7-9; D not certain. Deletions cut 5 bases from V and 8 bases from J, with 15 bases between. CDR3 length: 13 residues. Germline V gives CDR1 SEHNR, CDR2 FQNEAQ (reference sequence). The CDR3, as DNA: TGTGCCAGCAGCCTCCCCGGGGAGGGAGGCTACACCTTC. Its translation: CASSLPGEGGYTF.

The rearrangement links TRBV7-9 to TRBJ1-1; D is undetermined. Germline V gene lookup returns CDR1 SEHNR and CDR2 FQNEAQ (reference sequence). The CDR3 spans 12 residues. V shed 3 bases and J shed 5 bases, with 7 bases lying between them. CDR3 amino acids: CASSFGETEAFF. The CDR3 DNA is TGTGCCAGCAGCTTCGGTGAGACTGAAGCTTTCTTT.

Here the CDR3 reads CAISEILYNEQFF. CDR3 coding DNA: TGTGCCATCAGTGAGATCTTATACAATGAGCAGTTCTTC. The J gene is TRBJ2-1, the V gene TRBV10-3; D unresolved. CDR3 length: 13 residues. V lost 2 bases and J lost 4, with 6 bases in between. CDR1 is ENHRY and CDR2 is SYGVKD in the germline V gene.

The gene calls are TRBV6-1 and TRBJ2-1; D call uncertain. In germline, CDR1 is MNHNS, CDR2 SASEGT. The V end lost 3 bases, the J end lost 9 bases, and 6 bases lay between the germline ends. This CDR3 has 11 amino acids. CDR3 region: CASSDSFEQFF. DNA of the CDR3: TGTGCCAGCAGTGACTCGTTTGAGCAGTTCTTC.

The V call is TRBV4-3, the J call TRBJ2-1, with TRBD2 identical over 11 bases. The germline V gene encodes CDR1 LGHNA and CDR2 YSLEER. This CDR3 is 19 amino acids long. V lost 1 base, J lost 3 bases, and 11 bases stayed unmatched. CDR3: CASSQGPLTSGINYNEQFF. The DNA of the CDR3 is TGCGCCAGCAGCCAAGGTCCCCTGACTAGCGGGATTAACTACAATGAGCAGTTCTTC.

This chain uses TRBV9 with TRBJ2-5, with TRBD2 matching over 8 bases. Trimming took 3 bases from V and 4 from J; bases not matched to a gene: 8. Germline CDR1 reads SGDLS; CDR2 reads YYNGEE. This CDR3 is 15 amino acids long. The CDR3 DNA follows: TGTGCCAGCAGCGCCTTCGGTGCGGGAGGAGAGACCCAGTACTTC. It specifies CASSAFGAGGETQYF.

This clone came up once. The CDR3 bases are TGTGCCACCAGTGGTCCCGCACAAAGCTCCTACAATGAGCAGTTCTTC. As protein: CATSGPAQSSYNEQFF. The chain links TRBV24-1 to TRBJ2-1, with unresolved D. V dropped 5 bases and J dropped 0 bases, with 13 bases sitting between them. Germline V gene data show CDR1 as KGHDR and CDR2 as SFDVKD. The CDR3 has 16 residues.

CDR3 nucleotides: TGTGCCAGCTCGAATGAGCGCTGGTCCTACAATGAGCAGTTCTTC. Its translation is CASSNERWSYNEQFF. The genes are TRBV18 and TRBJ2-1; D gene uncertain. CDR1 and CDR2 from the germline V gene are KGHSH and LQKENI. The CDR3 loop spans 15 amino acids. The V gene lost 6 bases and the J gene lost 1 base, with 13 bases spanning the gap.

The chain's CDR3 is CASSVSSGINNEQFF. In DNA, the CDR3 is TGTGCCAGCAGTGTATCCAGCGGGATAAACAATGAGCAGTTCTTC. The chain couples TRBV2 to TRBJ2-1, with 7 bases lining up with TRBD2. The J segment lost 5 bases and the V segment lost 4 bases, leaving 8 bases of the junction unmatched. Per the germline V gene, CDR1 is SNHLY and CDR2 is FYNNEI. The CDR3 runs to 15 residues.

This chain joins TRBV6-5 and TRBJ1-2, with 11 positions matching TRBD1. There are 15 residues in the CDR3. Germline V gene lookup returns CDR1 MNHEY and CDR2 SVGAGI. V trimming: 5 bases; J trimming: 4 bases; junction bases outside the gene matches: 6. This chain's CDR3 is CASSRDRGIGYGYTF. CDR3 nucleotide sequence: TGTGCCAGCAGTCGGGACAGGGGGATCGGCTATGGCTACACCTTC.

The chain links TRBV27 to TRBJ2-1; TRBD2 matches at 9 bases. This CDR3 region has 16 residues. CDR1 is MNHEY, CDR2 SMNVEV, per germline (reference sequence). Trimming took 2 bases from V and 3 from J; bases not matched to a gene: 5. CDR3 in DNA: TGTGCCAGCAGTTTAAATCTAGCGGGGCTCTACAATGAGCAGTTCTTC. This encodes CASSLNLAGLYNEQFF.

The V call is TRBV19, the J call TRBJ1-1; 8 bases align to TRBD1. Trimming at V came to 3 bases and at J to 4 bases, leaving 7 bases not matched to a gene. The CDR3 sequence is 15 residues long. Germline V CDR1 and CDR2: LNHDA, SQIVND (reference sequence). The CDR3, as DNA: TGTGCCAGTAGTATCGGACAGGGTTCCCTCACTGAAGCTTTCTTT. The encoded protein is CASSIGQGSLTEAFF.

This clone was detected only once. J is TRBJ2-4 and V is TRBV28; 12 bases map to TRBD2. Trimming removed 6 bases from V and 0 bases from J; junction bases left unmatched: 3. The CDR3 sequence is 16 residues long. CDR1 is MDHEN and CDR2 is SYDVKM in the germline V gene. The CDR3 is CASRRTSGIAKNIQYF. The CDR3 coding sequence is TGTGCCAGCAGGCGGACTAGCGGGATAGCCAAAAACATTCAGTACTTC.

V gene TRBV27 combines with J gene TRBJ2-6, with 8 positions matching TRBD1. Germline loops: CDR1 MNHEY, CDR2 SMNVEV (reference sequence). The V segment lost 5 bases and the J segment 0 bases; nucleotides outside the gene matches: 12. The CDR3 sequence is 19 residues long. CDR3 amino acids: CASSPWATGVSSGANVLTF. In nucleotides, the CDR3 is TGTGCCAGCAGTCCTTGGGCGACAGGGGTCAGCTCTGGGGCCAACGTCCTGACTTTC.

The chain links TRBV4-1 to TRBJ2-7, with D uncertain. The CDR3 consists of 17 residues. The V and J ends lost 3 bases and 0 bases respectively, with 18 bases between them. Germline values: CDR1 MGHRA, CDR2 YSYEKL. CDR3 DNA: TGCGCCAGCAGCCAGACGCCTGGGCAACTTAGCTCCTACGAGCAGTACTTC. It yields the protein CASSQTPGQLSSYEQYF.

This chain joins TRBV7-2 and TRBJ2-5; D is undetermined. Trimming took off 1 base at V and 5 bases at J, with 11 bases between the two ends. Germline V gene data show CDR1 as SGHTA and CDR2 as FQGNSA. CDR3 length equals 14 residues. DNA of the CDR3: TGTGCCAGCAGCTTAGGGGCGTCCTCGGAGACCCAGTACTTC. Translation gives CASSLGASSETQYF.

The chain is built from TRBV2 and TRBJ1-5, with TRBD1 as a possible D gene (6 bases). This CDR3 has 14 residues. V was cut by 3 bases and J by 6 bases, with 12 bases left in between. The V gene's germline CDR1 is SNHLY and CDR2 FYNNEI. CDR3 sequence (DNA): TGTGCCAGCAGTGATCAGACAGGTGGTCAGCCCCAGCATTTT. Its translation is CASSDQTGGQPQHF.

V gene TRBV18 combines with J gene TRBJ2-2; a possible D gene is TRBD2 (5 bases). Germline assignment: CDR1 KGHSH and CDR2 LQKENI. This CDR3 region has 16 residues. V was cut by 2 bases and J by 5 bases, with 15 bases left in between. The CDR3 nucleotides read TGTGCCAGCTCACCAGTCTTTCGGAGGTATACCGGGGAGCTGTTTTTT. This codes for CASSPVFRRYTGELFF.

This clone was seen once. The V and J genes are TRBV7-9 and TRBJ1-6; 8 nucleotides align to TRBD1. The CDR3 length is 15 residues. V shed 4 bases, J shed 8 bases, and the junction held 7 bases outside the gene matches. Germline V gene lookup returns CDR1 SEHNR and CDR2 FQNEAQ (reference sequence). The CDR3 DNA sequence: TGTGCCAGCAGCTGGGGCGACAGGGGAGATTCACCCCTCCACTTT. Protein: CASSWGDRGDSPLHF. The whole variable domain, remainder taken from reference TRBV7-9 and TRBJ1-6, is DTGVSQNPRHKITKRGQNVTFRCDPISEHNRLYWYRQTLGQGPEFLTYFQNEAQLEKSRLLSDRFSAERPKGSFSTLEIQRTEQGDSAMYLCASSWGDRGDSPLHFGNGTRLTVT.

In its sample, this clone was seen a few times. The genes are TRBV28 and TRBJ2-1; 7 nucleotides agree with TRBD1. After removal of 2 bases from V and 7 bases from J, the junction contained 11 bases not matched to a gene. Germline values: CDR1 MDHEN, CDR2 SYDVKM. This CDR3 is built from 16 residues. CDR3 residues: CASSLLGTAPRNEQFF. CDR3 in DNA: TGTGCCAGCAGTTTACTGGGGACAGCCCCTAGGAATGAGCAGTTCTTC.

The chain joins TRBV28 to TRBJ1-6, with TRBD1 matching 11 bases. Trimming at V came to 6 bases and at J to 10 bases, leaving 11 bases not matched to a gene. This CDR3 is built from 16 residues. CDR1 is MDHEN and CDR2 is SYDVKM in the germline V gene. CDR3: CASRPSGQGALSPLHF. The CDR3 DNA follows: TGTGCCAGCAGGCCGAGCGGACAGGGGGCTTTGTCACCCCTCCACTTT.